The 25 T cell receptor beta chains below were found in one sample sequenced in a study of blood T cell repertoires in COVID-19. Assay used: immunoSEQ multiplex PCR; TCRdb lists only in-frame clones, some missing. The repertoire holds tens of thousands of clones, roughly four fifths seen once, with under 25% in the top ten. The sequenced sample consisted of peripheral blood. Receptors originate from a man aged 65-85 years with acute or convalescent COVID-19.

This clone was seen more than once but under ten times. The V gene is TRBV29-1, the J gene TRBJ1-2; D is uncertain. V shed 3 bases and J shed 3 bases, with 11 bases lying between them. The length of the CDR3 is 13 residues. CDR1 is SQVTM, CDR2 ANQGSEA, per germline. The CDR3 is CSVDHSVDYGYTF. The CDR3 DNA reads as TGCAGCGTTGATCACTCGGTGGACTATGGCTACACCTTC.

This chain links TRBV7-9 with TRBJ2-3; D is uncertain. The CDR3 has 13 residues. V dropped 3 bases and J dropped 1 base, with 5 bases sitting between them. From germline, CDR1 is SEHNR and CDR2 FQNEAQ (reference sequence). CDR3 bases: TGTGCCAGCAGCTTGGCACGCACAGATACGCAGTATTTT. Its protein product is CASSLARTDTQYF.

The chain couples TRBV29-1 to TRBJ2-3; TRBD2 matches at 7 bases. The length of the CDR3 is 16 residues. Losses at the gene ends were 4 bases for V and 0 bases for J; bases not matched to a gene: 10. Germline values: CDR1 SQVTM, CDR2 ANQGSEA. CDR3 coding DNA: TGCAGCGTTGCTAGCGGAGGAGGAACTAGCACAGATACGCAGTATTTT. It encodes CSVASGGGTSTDTQYF.

This clone was seen a few times. The gene calls are TRBV14 and TRBJ2-7; the match to TRBD2 covers 9 bases. Trimming removed 3 bases from V and 4 bases from J; junction bases left unmatched: 13. The CDR3 extends over 17 amino acids. Germline-derived CDR1 and CDR2 are SGHDN and FVKESK. The CDR3 spells CASSHLSGLANSYEQYF. The CDR3 DNA follows: TGTGCCAGCAGCCATCTTTCCGGACTAGCGAATTCTTACGAGCAGTACTTC.

V is TRBV6-5 and J is TRBJ1-1, with D possibly TRBD1 on 5 matching bases. Germline lookup yields CDR1 MNHEY and CDR2 SVGAGI. Trimming took off 2 bases at V and 1 base at J, with 8 bases between the two ends. The CDR3 is made up of 14 amino acids. CDR3 loop: CASSYRTGNTEAFF. CDR3 sequence (DNA): TGTGCCAGCAGTTACCGAACAGGGAACACTGAAGCTTTCTTT.

There are a few counts of this clone. Here the CDR3 reads CAISEWFGRTSGSYNEQFF. The DNA for the CDR3 is TGTGCCATCAGTGAGTGGTTCGGCCGGACTAGCGGGAGCTACAATGAGCAGTTCTTC. The J gene is TRBJ2-1, the V gene TRBV10-3; TRBD2 matches at 13 bases. The CDR3 is 19 residues long. Looked up from germline, CDR1 is ENHRY and CDR2 is SYGVKD. V shed 1 base, J shed 3 bases, and the junction held 9 bases outside the gene matches.

This clone showed up just once. The V call is TRBV28, the J call TRBJ2-7; 8 positions match TRBD1. Germline CDR1 and CDR2: MDHEN and SYDVKM. V trimming: 10 bases; J trimming: 2 bases; junction bases outside the gene matches: 7. The CDR3 sequence is 13 residues long. CDR3 bases: TGTGCCACCTCTACAGGGGGTGCCTACGAGCAGTACTTC. This gives the protein CATSTGGAYEQYF.

This clone was seen just once. This chain connects TRBV6-2 or TRBV6-3 to TRBJ2-1; 9 nucleotides match TRBD2. The CDR3 length is 15 residues. Germline V gene sequence: CDR1 MNHEY, CDR2 SVGEGT. V lost 0 bases, J lost 6 bases, and 3 bases stayed unmatched. The CDR3 loop reads CASSYSLAGSNEQFF. CDR3 DNA: TGTGCCAGCAGTTACTCCCTAGCGGGATCCAATGAGCAGTTCTTC.

This chain uses TRBV7-2 with TRBJ2-2, with a tentative D call TRBD2 (5 bases). Germline CDR1 and CDR2: SGHTA and FQGNSA. V gave up 10 bases and J gave up 0 bases, with 18 bases separating them. This CDR3 has 16 amino acids. The CDR3, as DNA: TGTGCCACAGCCTTAAGGGCGGGTACGAACACCGGGGAGCTGTTTTTT. Translated, it gives CATALRAGTNTGELFF.

This chain links TRBV13 with TRBJ1-1, with D possibly being TRBD1 (5 bases). The germline V gene encodes CDR1 PRHDT and CDR2 FYEKMQ (reference sequence). The CDR3 extends over 16 amino acids. Trimming pared 4 bases from V and 2 bases from J, leaving 17 bases between. The CDR3 loop reads CASSSWRGGGNTEAFF. Here the CDR3 DNA reads TGTGCCAGCAGCTCGTGGAGGGGTGGGGGAAACACTGAAGCTTTCTTT.

This chain uses TRBV6-5 with TRBJ1-5, with a possible D match to TRBD1 (5 bases). From germline, CDR1 is MNHEY and CDR2 SVGAGI. Trimming removed 9 bases from V and 8 bases from J, with 14 bases in between. The CDR3 loop spans 12 amino acids. The CDR3 spells CASATALKPQHF. For the CDR3, the DNA is TGTGCCAGTGCGACAGCCCTTAAGCCCCAGCATTTT.

This clone appeared a few times. This rearrangement joins TRBV11-2 to TRBJ2-3; unclear D gene. Looked up from germline, CDR1 is SGHAT and CDR2 is FQNNGV. The CDR3 has 15 residues. With 1 base removed from V and 2 bases from J, the gap between germline ends came to 10 bases. In nucleotides, the CDR3 is TGTGCCAGCAGCTTAGGAGTCTTTCACACAGATACGCAGTATTTT. The encoded protein is CASSLGVFHTDTQYF. The whole variable domain, filled in from reference TRBV11-2 and TRBJ2-3, reads EAGVAQSPRYKIIEKRQSVAFWCNPISGHATLYWYQQILGQGPKLLIQFQNNGVVDDSQLPKDRFSAERLKGVDSTLKIQPAKLEDSAVYLCASSLGVFHTDTQYFGPGTRLTVL.

The chain joins TRBV7-3 to TRBJ2-5, with D perhaps matching TRBD2 (6 bases). Trimming pared 1 base from V and 1 base from J, leaving 10 bases between. The CDR3 extends over 15 amino acids. CDR1 is SGHTA and CDR2 is FQGTGA in the germline V gene. The CDR3 DNA is TGTGCCAGCAGCTTAAGCGGGATCAGCCAAGAGACCCAGTACTTC. Translated, it gives CASSLSGISQETQYF.

Here the CDR3 reads CAILSGSGRGPYEQYF. The CDR3 bases are TGTGCCATCCTTTCTGGTAGCGGGAGGGGGCCCTACGAGCAGTACTTC. This chain connects TRBV7-2 to TRBJ2-7, with 11 bases aligning to TRBD2. The germline CDR1 and CDR2 sequences are SGHTA and FQGNSA. V trimming: 10 bases; J trimming: 2 bases; junction bases outside the gene matches: 13. The CDR3 covers 16 residues.

J is TRBJ1-2 and V is TRBV7-9; TRBD1 aligns across 9 bases. The CDR3 has 13 amino acids. V shed 5 bases, J shed 6 bases, and the junction held 4 bases outside the gene matches. Germline CDR1 SEHNR, CDR2 FQNEAQ (reference sequence). CDR3 loop: CASSLGTGNGYTF. CDR3 in DNA: TGTGCCAGCAGCCTTGGGACAGGGAATGGCTACACCTTC.

The genes are TRBV7-8 and TRBJ2-1; 11 bases are shared with TRBD2. With V trimmed by 5 bases and J by 2 bases, 11 bases remained unmatched. CDR3 size: 18 residues. CDR1 SGHVS and CDR2 FQNEAQ come from the germline V gene. CDR3 loop: CASSLPRRLAGPYNEQFF. The CDR3 bases are TGTGCCAGCAGCCTCCCCCGGAGACTAGCGGGACCCTACAATGAGCAGTTCTTC. Full variable domain (rest looked up from reference TRBV7-8 and TRBJ2-1): GAGVSQSPRYKVAKRGQDVALRCDPISGHVSLFWYQQALGQGPEFLTYFQNEAQLDKSGLPSDRFFAERPEGSVSTLKIQRTQQEDSAVYLCASSLPRRLAGPYNEQFFGPGTRLTVL.

The rearrangement uses TRBV4-2 and TRBJ2-2; 10 nucleotides agree with TRBD2. This CDR3 has 17 residues. Trimming removed 6 bases from V and 0 bases from J; junction bases left unmatched: 7. Germline lookup yields CDR1 LGHNA and CDR2 YNFKEQ. The CDR3 spells CASRWTSGNSNTGELFF. CDR3 DNA sequence: TGTGCCAGCAGATGGACTAGCGGTAACTCGAACACCGGGGAGCTGTTTTTT.

V is TRBV3-1 (or the pseudogene TRBV3-2) and J is TRBJ2-1; 7 nucleotides match TRBD2. The CDR3 extends over 15 amino acids. Germline values: CDR1 LGHDT, CDR2 YNNKEL (reference sequence). The junction had 15 bases not matched to a gene; V was cut back by 7 bases and J by 9 bases. In DNA form, the CDR3 reads TGTGCCAGCACCCCCCGTAGGGAGGGGAGGGTTGAGCAGTTCTTC. It encodes CASTPRREGRVEQFF.

The chain employs TRBV14 and TRBJ2-1; D is undetermined. With 2 bases removed from V and 0 bases from J, the gap between germline ends came to 17 bases. The CDR3 spans 18 residues. Germline V CDR1 and CDR2: SGHDN, FVKESK. CDR3 sequence (DNA): TGTGCCAGCAGCCAAATGGCGGATCTGACTCTCTCCTACAATGAGCAGTTCTTC. This codes for CASSQMADLTLSYNEQFF.

This chain joins TRBV3-1 (or the pseudogene TRBV3-2) and TRBJ1-3; 9 bases line up with TRBD1. CDR3 size: 17 residues. The germline V gene encodes CDR1 LGHDT and CDR2 YNNKEL (reference sequence). The trim removed 2 bases at V and 7 bases at J, leaving 12 bases unmatched. CDR3 DNA sequence: TGTGCCAGCAGCCAACCGCCGGGACAGGGACATAGGAACACCATATATTTT. Translation gives CASSQPPGQGHRNTIYF.

The table lists this clone with a few counts. The V and J genes are TRBV10-3 and TRBJ1-1, with a weak D call TRBD1 (5 bases). V was trimmed by 7 bases and J by 6 bases, leaving 12 bases between them. The V gene's germline CDR1 is ENHRY and CDR2 SYGVKD. This CDR3 has 12 residues. The CDR3 DNA reads as TGTGCCATCATGGGGGGAACACCTGAAGCTTTCTTT. Protein product: CAIMGGTPEAFF.

CDR3 sequence: CASSKEGRFSARSYEQYF. CDR3 DNA: TGTGCCAGCAGCAAAGAAGGGAGGTTTTCGGCGCGCTCCTACGAGCAGTACTTC. This chain links TRBV21-1 with TRBJ2-7; TRBD2 is the table's D call, not checked against the DNA. TRBV21-1 is tagged as a pseudogene. This CDR3 spans 18 amino acids.

The chain is built from TRBV7-2 and TRBJ1-1; D is uncertain. The CDR3 consists of 15 residues. V was trimmed by 1 base and J by 7 bases, leaving 16 bases between them. The germline CDR1 and CDR2 sequences are SGHTA and FQGNSA. This CDR3 is CASSLVIGYGNEAFF. In DNA form, the CDR3 reads TGTGCCAGCAGCTTAGTAATCGGGTACGGGAATGAAGCTTTCTTT.

The rearrangement links TRBV7-9 to TRBJ2-7; TRBD2 matches 13 bases. V gave up 5 bases and J gave up 2 bases; unmatched junction bases: 12. Germline V gene data show CDR1 as SEHNR and CDR2 as FQNEAQ (reference sequence). The CDR3 has 18 amino acids. For the CDR3, the DNA is TGTGCCAGCAGCGATCCTCCGGGACTAGCGGGGTATACCTACGAGCAGTACTTC. Amino acids: CASSDPPGLAGYTYEQYF.

The chain employs TRBV18 and TRBJ2-2; tentative D call: TRBD2 (6 bases). Trimming left V 5 bases short and J 8 bases short, with 9 bases between. The germline V gene has CDR1 KGHSH and CDR2 LQKENI. The CDR3 sequence is 12 residues long. Written as DNA, the CDR3 is TGTGCCAGCTCAGGACTAACAGGGGAGCTGTTTTTT. This codes for CASSGLTGELFF. Full variable domain (rest looked up from reference TRBV18 and TRBJ2-2): NAGVMQNPRHLVRRRGQEARLRCSPMKGHSHVYWYRQLPEEGLKFMVYLQKENIIDESGMPKERFSAEFPKEGPSILRIQQVVRGDSAAYFCASSGLTGELFFGEGSRLTVL.